Given below is one T cell receptor (beta chain) in context. The V gene's germline CDR1 is SGHRS and CDR2 YFSETQ. This CDR3 comprises 14 residues. The trim removed 4 bases at V and 7 bases at J, leaving 6 bases unmatched. These data come from a study of blood T cell repertoires in COVID-19. Method: immunoSEQ multiplex PCR; TCRdb's copy keeps in-frame clones and lacks some. The sample has fewer than 200,000 clones; around 82% are singletons. Sequenced sample: peripheral blood. This TCR was recovered from a woman aged 80 or over with acute or convalescent COVID-19. The chain links TRBV5-1 to TRBJ2-1; TRBD1 matches at 9 bases. The CDR3 DNA sequence: TGCGCCAGCAGCACGGGACAGGGATTGAATGAGCAGTTCTTC. This codes for CASSTGQGLNEQFF. Variable domain in full (rest from reference TRBV5-1 and TRBJ2-1): KAGVTQTPRYLIKTRGQQVTLSCSPISGHRSVSWYQQTPGQGLQFLFEYFSETQRNKGNFPGRFSGRQFSNSRSEMNVSTLELGDSALYLCASSTGQGLNEQFFGPGTRLTVL.